A selection of T cell receptor beta chains follows, all from one sample in a study of cytomegalovirus exposure and HLA in healthy donors. The table came from immunoSEQ multiplex PCR; TCRdb's copy has only in-frame clones and leaves some out. The sample holds under 250,000 clones, approximately 88% seen once. Sequencing was done on a sample of PBMCs. These receptors all stem from a boy under 10 years old in good health and CMV-seronegative. Both conserved end residues are part of each CDR3. D genes are given only for firm matches. Clone size is not always given. Where it is, it says once, few, many or a class for expanded clones.

J	size	D	length	V	DNA	CDR3
TRBJ2-1	-	-	16	TRBV11-1	TGTGCCAGCAGCCCCGAAGCCGGGTCAACCTACAATGAGCAGTTCTTC	CASSPEAGSTYNEQFF
TRBJ1-6	-	-	13	TRBV19	TGTGCCAGTACCCGGGGGAGCGGATCACCCCTCCACTTT	CASTRGSGSPLHF
TRBJ2-7	few	-	16	TRBV5-4	TGTGCCAGCAGCTTGGAGGGGCAGTTAAGCGTCGCCGAGCAGTACTTC	CASSLEGQLSVAEQYF
TRBJ2-1	-	-	12	TRBV2	TGTGCCAGCACTGGTAGCAGCGATGAGCAGTTCTTC	CASTGSSDEQFF
TRBJ1-5	few	-	15	TRBV6-1	TGTGCCAGCAGTGAAGATGGAAACAGTAATCAGCCCCAGCATTTT	CASSEDGNSNQPQHF
TRBJ1-2	few	-	16	TRBV11-2	TGTGCCAGCAGCGCAACCCGGGCCCCAGGAGGCAATGGCTACACCTTC	CASSATRAPGGNGYTF
TRBJ1-5	-	TRBD1	17	TRBV19	TGTGCCAGTAGATCCGGGACAGGAATGGATAGCAATCAGCCCCAGCATTTT	CASRSGTGMDSNQPQHF
TRBJ2-2	-	TRBD1	15	TRBV19	TGTGCCAGTCGTTGGGACAGGGGGCGGACCGGGGAGCTGTTTTTT	CASRWDRGRTGELFF
TRBJ2-1	-	TRBD2	15	TRBV4-1	TGCGCCAGCAGCTCGGGACTAGCGGGAGACGGTGAGCAGTTCTTC	CASSSGLAGDGEQFF
TRBJ2-7	-	-	15	TRBV5-4	TGTGCCAGCACCAATTCCCAGGGAAACTCCTACGAGCAGTACTTC	CASTNSQGNSYEQYF
TRBJ2-1	once	-	17	TRBV5-1	TGCGCCAGCAGCCCCCTCGATACTAGCTGGGTCGGGGATGAGCAGTTCTTC	CASSPLDTSWVGDEQFF
TRBJ2-3	-	TRBD2	15	TRBV7-9	TGTGCCAGCAGTCCGCAGGGAGGGGGCACAGATACGCAGTATTTT	CASSPQGGGTDTQYF
TRBJ2-2	few	-	13	TRBV2	TGTGCCAGCAGTCGGACAGTTATCGGGGAGCTGTTTTTT	CASSRTVIGELFF
TRBJ1-1	-	TRBD1	14	TRBV2	TGTGCCAGCAGTACAGACAGGGTCCTTTCAGAAGCTTTCTTT	CASSTDRVLSEAFF
TRBJ2-1	-	-	12	TRBV9	TGTGCCAGCAGCGTAGAGTACCAGAGGGTGATCTTC	CASSVEYQRVIF
TRBJ1-5	-	TRBD1	14	TRBV30	TGTGCCTGGAATACAGGGGGAACGGGTCAGCCCCAGCATTTT	CAWNTGGTGQPQHF
TRBJ1-4	-	-	12	TRBV6-5	TGTGCCACCGGTCTTGGGAGAGAAAAACTGTTTTTT	CATGLGREKLFF
TRBJ2-7	-	TRBD2	15	TRBV29-1	TGCAGCGTTGAAGAAGCGGCTAGCGGGTCCTGGGAGCAGTACTTC	CSVEEAASGSWEQYF
TRBJ2-1	-	-	15	TRBV6-4	TGTGCCAGCAGTTATACAGGGGAGGCCTACAATGAGCAGTTCTTC	CASSYTGEAYNEQFF
TRBJ2-1	-	TRBD2	15	TRBV7-9	TGTGCCAGCAGCTTTCTAGCGGGGGCTTATAATGAGCAGTTCTTC	CASSFLAGAYNEQFF
TRBJ2-1	-	TRBD2	15	TRBV7-6	TGTGCCAGCAGCGCCTTTGAGCGGGAGGGCAATGAGCAGTTCTTC	CASSAFEREGNEQFF
TRBJ2-3	-	TRBD2	18	TRBV6-1	TGTGCCAGCAGTGAAGCCCGAACTAGCGGGAGGGCCGCAGATACGCAGTATTTT	CASSEARTSGRAADTQYF
TRBJ2-7	once	TRBD2	13	TRBV6-1	TGTGCCACCTCTCGGGAGGGCCTGAGGGAGCAGTACTTC	CATSREGLREQYF
TRBJ1-5	-	TRBD1	15	TRBV6-1	TGTGCCAGCGGAGGCACAGGGGGCGGCAATCAGCCCCAGCATTTT	CASGGTGGGNQPQHF